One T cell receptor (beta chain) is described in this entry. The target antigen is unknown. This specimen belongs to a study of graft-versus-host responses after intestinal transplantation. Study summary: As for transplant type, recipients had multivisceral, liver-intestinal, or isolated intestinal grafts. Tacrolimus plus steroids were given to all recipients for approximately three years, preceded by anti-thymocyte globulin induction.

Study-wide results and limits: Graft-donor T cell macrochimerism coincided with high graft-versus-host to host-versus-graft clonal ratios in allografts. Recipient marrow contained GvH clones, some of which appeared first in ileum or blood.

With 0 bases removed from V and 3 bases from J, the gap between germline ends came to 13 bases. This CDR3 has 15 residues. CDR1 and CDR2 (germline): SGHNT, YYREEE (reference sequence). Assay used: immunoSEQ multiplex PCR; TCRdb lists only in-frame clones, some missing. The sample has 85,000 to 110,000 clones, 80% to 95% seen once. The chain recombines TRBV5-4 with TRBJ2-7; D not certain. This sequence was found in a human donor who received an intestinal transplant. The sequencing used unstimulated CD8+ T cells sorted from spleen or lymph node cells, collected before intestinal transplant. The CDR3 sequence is CASSLDGSLNYEQYF. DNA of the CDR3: TGTGCCAGCAGCTTGGACGGGTCCCTAAACTACGAGCAGTACTTC. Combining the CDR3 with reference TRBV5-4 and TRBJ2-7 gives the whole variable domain ETGVTQSPTHLIKTRGQQVTLRCSSQSGHNTVSWYQQALGQGPQFIFQYYREEENGRGNFPPRFSGLQFPNYSSELNVNALELDDSALYLCASSLDGSLNYEQYFGPGTRLTVT.